This T cell receptor (beta chain) was obtained from a study of cytomegalovirus exposure and HLA in healthy donors. Findings of the study overall: Per published accounts, TCR beta sequences correctly predicted the HLA-A and HLA-B alleles of most subjects.

About this clone: Its antigen is undetermined.

Trimming left V 6 bases short and J 3 bases short, with 11 bases between. Germline V gives CDR1 ENHRY, CDR2 SYGVKD. This CDR3 contains 14 residues. PCR amplification relied on 60 Vbeta primers (plus 13 Jbeta primers). Authors' analysis steps: An analysis that came later counted 70 million to 100 million unique TCR beta chains, 10 million to 11 million shared. Clones were read by immunoSEQ multiplex PCR, and TCRdb kept only the in-frame ones, dropping some. Clone size and V and J calls were adopted from that table, with D and trimming inferred from the DNA. The sample includes approximately 120,000 clones.

The clonotype was recovered from a man in his forties in good health and CMV-seronegative. The rearrangement links TRBV10-3 to TRBJ2-2; weak D call: TRBD2 (5 bases). Sequenced material: PBMCs. The CDR3 here is CAISGELDTGELFF. The CDR3 region has the DNA TGTGCCATCAGCGGGGAATTGGACACCGGGGAGCTGTTTTTT.